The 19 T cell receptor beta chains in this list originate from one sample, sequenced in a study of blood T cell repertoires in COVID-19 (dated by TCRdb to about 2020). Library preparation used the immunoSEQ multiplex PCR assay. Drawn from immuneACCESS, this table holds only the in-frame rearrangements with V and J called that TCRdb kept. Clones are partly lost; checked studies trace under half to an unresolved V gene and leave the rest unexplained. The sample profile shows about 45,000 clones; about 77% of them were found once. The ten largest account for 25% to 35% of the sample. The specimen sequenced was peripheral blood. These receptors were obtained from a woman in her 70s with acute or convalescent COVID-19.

CDR3 in amino acids: CASSPRLVPDYSSYNEQFF. CDR3 in DNA: TGTGCCAGCTCACCACGTTTGGTGCCCGATTATAGCTCCTACAATGAGCAGTTCTTC. J is TRBJ2-1 and V is TRBV18; D gene uncertain. Trimming took 1 base from V and 0 from J, leaving 19 bases between them. Germline V gives CDR1 KGHSH, CDR2 LQKENI. The CDR3 covers 19 residues.

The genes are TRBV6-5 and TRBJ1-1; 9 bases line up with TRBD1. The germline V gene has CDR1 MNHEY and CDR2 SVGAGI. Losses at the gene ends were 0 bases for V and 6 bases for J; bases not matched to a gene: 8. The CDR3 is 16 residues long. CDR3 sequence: CASSYSGTGRVAEAFF. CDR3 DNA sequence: TGTGCCAGCAGTTACTCGGGGACAGGGAGGGTCGCTGAAGCTTTCTTT.

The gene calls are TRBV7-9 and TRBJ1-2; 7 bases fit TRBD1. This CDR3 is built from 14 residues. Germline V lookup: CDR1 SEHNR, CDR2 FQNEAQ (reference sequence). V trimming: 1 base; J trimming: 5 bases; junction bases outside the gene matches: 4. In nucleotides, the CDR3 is TGTGCCAGCAGCTTAGAGGCAGGGGGGTATGGCTACACCTTC. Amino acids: CASSLEAGGYGYTF.

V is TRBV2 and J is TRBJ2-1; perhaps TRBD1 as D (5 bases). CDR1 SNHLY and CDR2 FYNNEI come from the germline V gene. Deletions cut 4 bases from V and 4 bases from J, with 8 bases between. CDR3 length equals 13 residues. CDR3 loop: CASSGAGYNEQFF. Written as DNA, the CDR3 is TGTGCCAGCAGTGGGGCAGGGTACAATGAGCAGTTCTTC.

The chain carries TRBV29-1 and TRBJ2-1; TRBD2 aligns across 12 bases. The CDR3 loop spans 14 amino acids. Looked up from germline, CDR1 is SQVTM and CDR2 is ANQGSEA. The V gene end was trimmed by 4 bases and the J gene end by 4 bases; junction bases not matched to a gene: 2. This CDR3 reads CSVVTSGRYNEQFF. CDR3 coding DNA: TGCAGCGTTGTTACTAGCGGGAGGTACAATGAGCAGTTCTTC.

The CDR3 sequence: CSVQTLAGGPFYEQYF. CDR3 bases: TGCAGCGTCCAAACTCTAGCGGGGGGTCCATTTTACGAGCAGTACTTC. The chain links TRBV29-1 to TRBJ2-7; 11 bases are a match to TRBD2. This CDR3 spans 16 amino acids. V shed 6 bases, J shed 4 bases, and the junction held 14 bases outside the gene matches. CDR1 is SQVTM and CDR2 is ANQGSEA in the germline V gene.

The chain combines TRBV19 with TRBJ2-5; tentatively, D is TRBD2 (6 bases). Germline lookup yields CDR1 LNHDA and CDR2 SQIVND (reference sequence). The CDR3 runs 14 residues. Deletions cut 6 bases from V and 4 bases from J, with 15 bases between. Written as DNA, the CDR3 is TGTGCCAGTAGCCAAACCGGGAGCCTAGAGACCCAGTACTTC. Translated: CASSQTGSLETQYF.

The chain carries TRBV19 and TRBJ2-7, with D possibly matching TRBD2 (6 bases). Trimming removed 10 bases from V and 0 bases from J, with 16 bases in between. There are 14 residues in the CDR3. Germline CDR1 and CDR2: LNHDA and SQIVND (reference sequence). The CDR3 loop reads CATKGTLSSYEQYF. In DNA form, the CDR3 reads TGTGCCACCAAAGGGACTCTTTCCTCCTACGAGCAGTACTTC.

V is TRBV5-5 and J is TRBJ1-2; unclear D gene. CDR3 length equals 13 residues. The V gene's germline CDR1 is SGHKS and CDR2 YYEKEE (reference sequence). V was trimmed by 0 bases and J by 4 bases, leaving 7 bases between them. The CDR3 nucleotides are TGTGCCAGCAGCTTGGGCAGATTCTATGGCTACACCTTC. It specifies CASSLGRFYGYTF.

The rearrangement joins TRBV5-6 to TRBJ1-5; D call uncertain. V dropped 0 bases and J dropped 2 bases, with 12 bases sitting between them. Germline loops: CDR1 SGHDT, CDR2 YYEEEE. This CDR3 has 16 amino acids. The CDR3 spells CASSLDSAVGNQPQHF. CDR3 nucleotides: TGTGCCAGCAGCTTGGACTCCGCGGTAGGCAATCAGCCCCAGCATTTT.

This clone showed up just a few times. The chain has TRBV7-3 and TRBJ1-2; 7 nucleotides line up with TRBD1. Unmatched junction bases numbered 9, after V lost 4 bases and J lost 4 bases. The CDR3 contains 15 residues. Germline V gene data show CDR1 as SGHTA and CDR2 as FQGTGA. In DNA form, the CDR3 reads TGTGCCAGCAGCTCCCAGGGGACAGACTTCTATGGCTACACCTTC. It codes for CASSSQGTDFYGYTF.

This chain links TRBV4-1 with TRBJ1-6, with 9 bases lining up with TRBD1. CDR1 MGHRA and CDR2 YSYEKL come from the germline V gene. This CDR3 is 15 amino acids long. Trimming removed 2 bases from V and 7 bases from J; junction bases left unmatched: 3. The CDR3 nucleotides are TGCGCCAGCAGCCAATTACAGGGGGCGAATTCACCCCTCCACTTT. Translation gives CASSQLQGANSPLHF.

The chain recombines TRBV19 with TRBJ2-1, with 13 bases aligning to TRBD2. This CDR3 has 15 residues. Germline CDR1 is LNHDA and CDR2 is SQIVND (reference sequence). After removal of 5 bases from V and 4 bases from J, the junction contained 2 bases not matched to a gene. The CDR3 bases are TGTGCCAGTAGTCCGACTAGCGGGAGGTACAATGAGCAGTTCTTC. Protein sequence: CASSPTSGRYNEQFF.

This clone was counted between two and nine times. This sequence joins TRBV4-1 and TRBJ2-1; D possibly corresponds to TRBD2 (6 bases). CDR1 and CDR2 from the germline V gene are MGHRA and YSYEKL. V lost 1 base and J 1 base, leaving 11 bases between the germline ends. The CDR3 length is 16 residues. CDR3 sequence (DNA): TGCGCCAGCAGCCAAGGAACTAGCCTTTCCTACAATGAGCAGTTCTTC. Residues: CASSQGTSLSYNEQFF.

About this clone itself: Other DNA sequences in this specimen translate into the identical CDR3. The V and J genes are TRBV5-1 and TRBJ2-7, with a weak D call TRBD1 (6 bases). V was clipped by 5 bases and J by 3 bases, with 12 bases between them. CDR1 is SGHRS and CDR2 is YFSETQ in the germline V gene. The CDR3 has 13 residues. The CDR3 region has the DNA TGCGCCAGCAGAAGGGACACTAACTACGAGCAGTACTTC. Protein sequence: CASRRDTNYEQYF.

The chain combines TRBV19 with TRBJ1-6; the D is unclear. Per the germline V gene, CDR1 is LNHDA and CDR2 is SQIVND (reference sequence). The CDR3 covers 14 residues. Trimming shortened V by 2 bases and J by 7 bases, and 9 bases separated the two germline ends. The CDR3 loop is CASSISRGNSPLHF. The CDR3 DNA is TGTGCCAGTAGTATATCTAGAGGGAATTCACCCCTCCACTTT.

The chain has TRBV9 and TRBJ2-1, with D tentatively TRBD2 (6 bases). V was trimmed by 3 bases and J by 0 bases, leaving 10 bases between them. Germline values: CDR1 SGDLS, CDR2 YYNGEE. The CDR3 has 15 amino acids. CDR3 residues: CASSAGGSSYNEQFF. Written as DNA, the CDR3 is TGTGCCAGCAGCGCTGGGGGGAGCTCCTACAATGAGCAGTTCTTC.

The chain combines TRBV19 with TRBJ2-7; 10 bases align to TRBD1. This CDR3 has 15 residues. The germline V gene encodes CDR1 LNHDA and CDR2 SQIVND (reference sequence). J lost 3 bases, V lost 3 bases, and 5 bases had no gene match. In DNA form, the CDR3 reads TGTGCCAGTAGTATGGGACAGGGGCTACTCTACGAGCAGTACTTC. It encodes CASSMGQGLLYEQYF.

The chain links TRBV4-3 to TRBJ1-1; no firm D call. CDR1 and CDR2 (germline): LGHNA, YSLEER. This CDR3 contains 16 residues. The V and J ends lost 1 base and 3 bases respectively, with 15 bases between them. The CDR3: CASSQAFHGIYTEAFF. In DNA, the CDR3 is TGCGCCAGCAGCCAAGCTTTCCACGGGATATACACTGAAGCTTTCTTT.